Listed below are T cell receptor beta chains from one sample, sequenced in a study of T cell responses to AZD1222 COVID-19 vaccine. Clones were read by immunoSEQ multiplex PCR, and TCRdb kept only the in-frame ones, dropping some. The data contain around 200,000 clones, 88% of them singletons. Source: peripheral blood, taken on day 0 of AZD1222 vaccination. These receptors were collected from an adult in good health. Each CDR3 is given without its conserved first and last residue. A row's size may be missing; if present it is once, few, many or a size class.

clone_size v_call cdr3_aa
- TRBV5-1 ASSLEGGTHYEQY
- TRBV30 AWSVLPFGGGEDGYT
few TRBV4-3 ASSRVAGQPNGYT
- TRBV7-2 ASSYMRTGFMNTEAF
- TRBV30 AWSAAGGRSPLH
- TRBV29-1 SVGGQTNEKLF
- TRBV5-4 ASSSPNRGQIGELF
- TRBV6-2/TRBV6-3 ASSYSTDRGFSEQY
few TRBV5-1 ASSLELAEPYEQY
- TRBV5-1 ASSLVRWREGRSTDTQY
- TRBV28 ASSILAGTLY
- TRBV7-3 ASSLSDSRTEAF
- TRBV9 ASSVAVWGGEAF
- TRBV19 ASSSDLGYQPQH
once TRBV6-5 ASRPTGSNQPQH
- TRBV9 ASSVGGAFNEKLF
- TRBV6-6 ASSARGRETQY
- TRBV19 ASRTGRDSPLH
- TRBV5-6 ASSLGTRSTDTQY
- TRBV27 ASSLEEGTLLDRNTEAF
- TRBV9 ASSVGGLAGIYEQY
- TRBV10-3 AISRGVSEQF
- TRBV28 ASKTGQANTEAF
- TRBV28 ASSLSGTPNTEAF
once TRBV6-5 ASRETGPSNYGYT
- TRBV15 ATSRGWTGGTGELF
- TRBV24-1 ATSHPTGVETQY
- TRBV28 ASSDRRYEQY
- TRBV19 ASSPIGMRDQPQH
- TRBV19 ASSATGDPGYGYT
- TRBV11-2 ASSSTQGWQETQY
- TRBV12-3/TRBV12-4 ASSLWDQETQY
- TRBV18 ASSPNLDRSGYT